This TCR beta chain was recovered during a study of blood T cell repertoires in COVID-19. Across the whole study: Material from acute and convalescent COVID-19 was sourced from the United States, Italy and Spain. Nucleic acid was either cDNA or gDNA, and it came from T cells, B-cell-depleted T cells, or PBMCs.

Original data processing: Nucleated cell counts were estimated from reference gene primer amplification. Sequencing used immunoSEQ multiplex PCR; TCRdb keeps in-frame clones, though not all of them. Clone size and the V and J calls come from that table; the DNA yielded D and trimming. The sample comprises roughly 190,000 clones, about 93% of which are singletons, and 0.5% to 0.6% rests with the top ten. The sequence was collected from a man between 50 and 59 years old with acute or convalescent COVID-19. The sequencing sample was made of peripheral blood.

CDR3 residues: CASSGFKRNEQFF. As DNA, the CDR3 is TGTGCCAGCTCCGGATTTAAGCGGAATGAGCAGTTCTTC. The V and J genes are TRBV27 and TRBJ2-1; perhaps TRBD2 as D (5 bases). The CDR3 consists of 13 residues. V dropped 8 bases and J dropped 7 bases, with 15 bases sitting between them. CDR1 is MNHEY and CDR2 is SMNVEV in the germline V gene (reference sequence).